Following are 18 T cell receptor beta chains from one sample sequenced in a study of T cell responses to AZD1222 COVID-19 vaccine. Only in-frame clones appear in the TCRdb table, and some are missing; sequencing was by immunoSEQ multiplex PCR. The table records 75,000 to 90,000 clones, about 78% of them present only once. The source was peripheral blood, collected on day 0 of AZD1222 vaccination. The receptors originated from an adult in good health.

This clone occurred once. Other DNA sequences in the sample encode the same CDR3. This rearrangement joins TRBV28 to TRBJ1-2, with D uncertain. Germline CDR1 and CDR2: MDHEN and SYDVKM. The CDR3 contains 12 residues. Between the trimmed V and J ends, which lost 1 base and 5 bases, there was a span of 5 bases. In nucleotides, the CDR3 is TGTGCCAGCAGTTTATCCCGTTATGGCTACACCTTC. Translated: CASSLSRYGYTF.

V is TRBV15 and J is TRBJ2-1; D may be TRBD1 (6 bases). CDR1 and CDR2 (germline): LNHNV, YYDKDF (reference sequence). The V end was cut by 0 bases, the J end by 3 bases, with 18 bases between. This CDR3 region has 18 residues. CDR3 amino acids: CATSRDPVTQGLYNEQFF. In DNA, the CDR3 is TGTGCCACCAGCAGAGATCCGGTGACCCAGGGGCTCTACAATGAGCAGTTCTTC.

The V call is TRBV28, the J call TRBJ2-7; D remains unclear. The V end lost 6 bases, the J end lost 3 bases, and 12 bases lay between the germline ends. Germline assignment: CDR1 MDHEN and CDR2 SYDVKM. The CDR3 extends over 13 amino acids. The CDR3 spells CASRSFKIYEQYF. For the CDR3, the DNA is TGTGCCAGCAGATCTTTCAAGATCTACGAGCAGTACTTC.

J is TRBJ2-1 and V is TRBV29-1; D call uncertain. Germline lookup yields CDR1 SQVTM and CDR2 ANQGSEA. V lost 7 bases, J lost 0 bases, and 10 bases lay in between. The CDR3 runs to 13 residues. The CDR3 is CSAGGDSYNEQFF. Here the CDR3 DNA reads TGCAGCGCTGGTGGGGACTCCTACAATGAGCAGTTCTTC.

The chain is built from TRBV18 and TRBJ2-5; D remains ambiguous. This CDR3 is 11 amino acids long. Deletions cut 3 bases from V and 5 bases from J, with 4 bases between. The germline gives CDR1 KGHSH, CDR2 LQKENI. The CDR3 is CASSPTETQYF. The CDR3 DNA sequence: TGTGCCAGCTCACCGACGGAGACCCAGTACTTC.

V and J are TRBV10-3 and TRBJ1-1, with a possible D match to TRBD1 (5 bases). Germline V CDR1 and CDR2: ENHRY, SYGVKD. The V end lost 4 bases, the J end lost 1 base, and 10 bases lay between the germline ends. The CDR3 is made up of 14 amino acids. The CDR3 nucleotides are TGTGCCATCAGTGGGAGGGACGGGAACACTGAAGCTTTCTTT. Its translation: CAISGRDGNTEAFF.

The rearrangement joins TRBV5-1 to TRBJ2-5; 10 bases agree with TRBD2. J was trimmed by 2 bases and V by 4 bases; bases with no gene match: 2. Germline V lookup: CDR1 SGHRS, CDR2 YFSETQ. There are 14 residues in the CDR3. The CDR3 region has the DNA TGCGCCAGCAGCAGTAGCGGGGGGCAAGAGACCCAGTACTTC. Translated, it gives CASSSSGGQETQYF.

Here the CDR3 reads CASSSTSPYEQYF. In DNA form, the CDR3 reads TGTGCCAGCAGTTCGACATCACCCTACGAGCAGTACTTC. This chain links TRBV27 with TRBJ2-7; D gene ambiguous. V lost 4 bases and J lost 2, with 9 bases in between. The CDR3 has 13 residues. CDR1 and CDR2 from the germline V gene are MNHEY and SMNVEV (reference sequence).

J is TRBJ2-2 and V is TRBV19; D is possibly TRBD1 or TRBD2 (5 bases each). CDR3 length equals 14 residues. Trimming left V 9 bases short and J 7 bases short, with 18 bases between. Germline-derived CDR1 and CDR2 are LNHDA and SQIVND (reference sequence). The CDR3 region has the DNA TGTGCCAGCTCCTCCGGGACGGTAATCGGGGAGCTGTTTTTT. Protein sequence: CASSSGTVIGELFF.

The V call is TRBV7-9, the J call TRBJ2-1; D could derive from TRBD1 or TRBD2 (5 bases each). V was cut by 5 bases and J by 8 bases, with 19 bases left in between. Per the germline V gene, CDR1 is SEHNR and CDR2 is FQNEAQ (reference sequence). The CDR3 spans 15 residues. The CDR3 loop reads CASSPRGSTDDEQFF. CDR3 coding DNA: TGTGCCAGCAGCCCCCGCGGGTCGACAGACGATGAGCAGTTCTTC. Drawing the rest from reference TRBV7-9 and TRBJ2-1, the complete variable domain is DTGVSQNPRHKITKRGQNVTFRCDPISEHNRLYWYRQTLGQGPEFLTYFQNEAQLEKSRLLSDRFSAERPKGSFSTLEIQRTEQGDSAMYLCASSPRGSTDDEQFFGPGTRLTVL.

The CDR3 loop is CASSSGERIRSYEQYF. CDR3 sequence (DNA): TGCGCCAGCAGCTCAGGGGAACGGATTAGGTCCTACGAGCAGTACTTC. The genes are TRBV5-1 and TRBJ2-7, with D possibly TRBD1 on 6 matching bases. CDR1 SGHRS and CDR2 YFSETQ come from the germline V gene. This CDR3 contains 16 residues. V gave up 3 bases and J gave up 1 base, with 17 bases separating them.

At least ten counts were recorded for this clone. The rearrangement uses TRBV29-1 and TRBJ2-2; D unresolved. The CDR3 length is 13 residues. V was clipped by 6 bases and J by 2 bases, with 10 bases between them. Germline-derived CDR1 and CDR2 are SQVTM and ANQGSEA. The CDR3 DNA reads TGCAGCGTAAGAGCCGGAAACACCGGGGAGCTGTTTTTT. It is translated as CSVRAGNTGELFF.

The V and J genes are TRBV18 and TRBJ2-5; no clear D. The CDR3 is 16 amino acids. Germline loops: CDR1 KGHSH, CDR2 LQKENI. V was trimmed by 2 bases and J by 5 bases, leaving 18 bases between them. The CDR3 nucleotides read TGTGCCAGCTCACCAAAGCGTGGTCATGTATCCGAGACCCAGTACTTC. It is translated as CASSPKRGHVSETQYF. Supplemented by reference TRBV18 and TRBJ2-5, the full variable domain reads NAGVMQNPRHLVRRRGQEARLRCSPMKGHSHVYWYRQLPEEGLKFMVYLQKENIIDESGMPKERFSAEFPKEGPSILRIQQVVRGDSAAYFCASSPKRGHVSETQYFGPGTRLLVL.

V and J are TRBV18 and TRBJ2-2, with D perhaps TRBD2 (6 bases). The CDR3 spans 20 residues. Trimming left V 3 bases short and J 3 bases short, with 26 bases between. CDR1 and CDR2 (germline): KGHSH, LQKENI. CDR3 DNA: TGTGCCAGCTCACCCCCGGGACTCCGACGTTTTCAAGGGGACACCGGGGAGCTGTTTTTT. The encoded protein is CASSPPGLRRFQGDTGELFF. Based on the CDR3 plus reference TRBV18 and TRBJ2-2, the full variable domain is NAGVMQNPRHLVRRRGQEARLRCSPMKGHSHVYWYRQLPEEGLKFMVYLQKENIIDESGMPKERFSAEFPKEGPSILRIQQVVRGDSAAYFCASSPPGLRRFQGDTGELFFGEGSRLTVL.

The chain has TRBV5-1 and TRBJ2-5, with D perhaps TRBD1 or TRBD2 (5 bases each). Per germline, CDR1 SGHRS and CDR2 YFSETQ. This CDR3 spans 15 amino acids. V lost 5 bases and J lost 1, with 15 bases in between. CDR3 amino acids: CASRANTGTQETQYF. The CDR3 DNA follows: TGCGCCAGCAGGGCCAACACGGGGACCCAAGAGACCCAGTACTTC. Using reference TRBV5-1 and TRBJ2-5 for the parts outside the CDR3, the full variable domain is KAGVTQTPRYLIKTRGQQVTLSCSPISGHRSVSWYQQTPGQGLQFLFEYFSETQRNKGNFPGRFSGRQFSNSRSEMNVSTLELGDSALYLCASRANTGTQETQYFGPGTRLLVL.

The rearrangement joins TRBV27 to TRBJ2-3; D possibly corresponds to TRBD2 (6 bases). This CDR3 is built from 14 residues. V shed 5 bases and J shed 1 base, with 10 bases lying between them. Germline V gives CDR1 MNHEY, CDR2 SMNVEV (reference sequence). The CDR3 loop reads CASSPSVGTDTQYF. In nucleotides, the CDR3 is TGTGCCAGCAGTCCTAGCGTCGGCACAGATACGCAGTATTTT.

CDR3 sequence (DNA): TGTGCCAGCAGTTACTCGGCAGGGGGCAACTATGGCTACACCTTC. It yields the protein CASSYSAGGNYGYTF. This chain uses TRBV6-5 with TRBJ1-2, with TRBD1 matching 8 bases. Unmatched junction bases numbered 2, after V lost 0 bases and J lost 2 bases. This CDR3 spans 15 amino acids. CDR1 is MNHEY, CDR2 SVGAGI, per germline.

The chain joins TRBV7-8 to TRBJ2-1, with D perhaps matching TRBD1 (6 bases). This CDR3 is built from 14 residues. The V gene lost 4 bases and the J gene lost 2 bases, with 9 bases spanning the gap. Germline assignment: CDR1 SGHVS and CDR2 FQNEAQ. CDR3 loop: CASSSWTAYNEQFF. The DNA for the CDR3 is TGTGCCAGCAGCTCCTGGACAGCCTACAATGAGCAGTTCTTC.